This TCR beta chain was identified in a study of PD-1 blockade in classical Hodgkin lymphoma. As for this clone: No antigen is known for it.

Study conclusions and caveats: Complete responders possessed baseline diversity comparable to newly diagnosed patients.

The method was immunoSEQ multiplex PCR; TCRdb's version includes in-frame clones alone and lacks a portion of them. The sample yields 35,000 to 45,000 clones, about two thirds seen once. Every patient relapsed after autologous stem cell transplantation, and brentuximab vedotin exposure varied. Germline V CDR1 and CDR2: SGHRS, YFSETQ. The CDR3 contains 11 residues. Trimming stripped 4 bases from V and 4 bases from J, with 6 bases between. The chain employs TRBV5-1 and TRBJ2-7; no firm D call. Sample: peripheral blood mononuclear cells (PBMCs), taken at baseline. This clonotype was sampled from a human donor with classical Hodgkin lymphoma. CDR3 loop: CASSGSYEQYF. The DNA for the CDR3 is TGCGCCAGCAGCGGCAGTTACGAGCAGTACTTC.